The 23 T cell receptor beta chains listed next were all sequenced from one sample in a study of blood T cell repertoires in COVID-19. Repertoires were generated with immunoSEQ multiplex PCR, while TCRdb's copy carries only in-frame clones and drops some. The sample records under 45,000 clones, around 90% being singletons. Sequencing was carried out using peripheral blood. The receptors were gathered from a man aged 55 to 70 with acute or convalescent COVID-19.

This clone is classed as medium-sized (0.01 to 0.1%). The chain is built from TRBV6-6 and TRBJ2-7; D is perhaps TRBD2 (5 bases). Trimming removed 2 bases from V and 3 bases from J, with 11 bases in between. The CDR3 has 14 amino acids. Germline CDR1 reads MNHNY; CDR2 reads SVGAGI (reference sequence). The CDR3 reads CASSYGGGRYEQYF. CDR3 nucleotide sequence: TGTGCCAGCAGTTACGGTGGCGGGCGCTACGAGCAGTACTTC.

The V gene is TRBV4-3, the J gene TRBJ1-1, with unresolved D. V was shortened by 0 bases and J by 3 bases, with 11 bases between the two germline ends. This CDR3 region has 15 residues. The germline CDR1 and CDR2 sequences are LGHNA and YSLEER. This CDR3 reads CASSQDRLTDTEAFF. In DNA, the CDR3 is TGCGCCAGCAGCCAAGATAGATTAACGGACACTGAAGCTTTCTTT.

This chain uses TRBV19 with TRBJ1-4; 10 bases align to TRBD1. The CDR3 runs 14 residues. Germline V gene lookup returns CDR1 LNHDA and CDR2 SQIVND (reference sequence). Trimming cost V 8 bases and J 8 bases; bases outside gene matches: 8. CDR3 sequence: CASFGRTGGEKLFF. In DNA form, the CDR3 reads TGTGCCAGTTTTGGACGGACAGGGGGAGAAAAACTGTTTTTT.

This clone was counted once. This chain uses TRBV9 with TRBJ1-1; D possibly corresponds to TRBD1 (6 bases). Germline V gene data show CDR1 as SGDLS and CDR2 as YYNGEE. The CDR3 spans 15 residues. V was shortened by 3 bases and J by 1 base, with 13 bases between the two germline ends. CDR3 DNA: TGTGCCAGCAGCGCTCTAACAGGGCGGAACACTGAAGCTTTCTTT. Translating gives CASSALTGRNTEAFF.

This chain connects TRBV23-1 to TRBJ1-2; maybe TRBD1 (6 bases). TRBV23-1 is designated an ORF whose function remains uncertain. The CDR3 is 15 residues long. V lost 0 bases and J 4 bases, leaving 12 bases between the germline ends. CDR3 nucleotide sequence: TGCGCCAGCAGTCAATCCCAGGGGAATGGCTATGGCTACACCTTC. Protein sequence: CASSQSQGNGYGYTF.

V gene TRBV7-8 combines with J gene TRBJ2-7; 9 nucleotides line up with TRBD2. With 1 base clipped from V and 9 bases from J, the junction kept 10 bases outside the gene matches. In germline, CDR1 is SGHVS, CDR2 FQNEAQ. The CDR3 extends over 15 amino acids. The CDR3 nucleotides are TGTGCCAGCAGCTTAGAGGAGGGGTTTAGCGGGGGGCAGTACTTC. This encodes CASSLEEGFSGGQYF.

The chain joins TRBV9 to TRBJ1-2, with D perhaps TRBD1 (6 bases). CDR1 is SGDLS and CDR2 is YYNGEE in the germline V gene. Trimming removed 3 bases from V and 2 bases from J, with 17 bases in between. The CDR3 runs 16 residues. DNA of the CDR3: TGTGCCAGCAGCGCTACCACCGGTCAGGGGAACTATGGCTACACCTTC. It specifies CASSATTGQGNYGYTF.

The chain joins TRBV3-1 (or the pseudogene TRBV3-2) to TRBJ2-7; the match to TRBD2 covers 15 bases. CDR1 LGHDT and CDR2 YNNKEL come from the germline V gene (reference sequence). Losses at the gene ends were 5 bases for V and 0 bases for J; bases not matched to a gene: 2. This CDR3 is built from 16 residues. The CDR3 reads CASSGTSGGLSYEQYF. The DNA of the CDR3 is TGTGCCAGCAGCGGGACTAGCGGGGGGCTCTCCTACGAGCAGTACTTC.

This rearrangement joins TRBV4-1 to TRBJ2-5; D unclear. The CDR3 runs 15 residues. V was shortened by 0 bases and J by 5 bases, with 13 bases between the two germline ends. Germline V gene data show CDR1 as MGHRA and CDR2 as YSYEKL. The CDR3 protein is CASSQDSGYEETQYF. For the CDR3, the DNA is TGCGCCAGCAGCCAAGATTCGGGTTATGAGGAGACCCAGTACTTC.

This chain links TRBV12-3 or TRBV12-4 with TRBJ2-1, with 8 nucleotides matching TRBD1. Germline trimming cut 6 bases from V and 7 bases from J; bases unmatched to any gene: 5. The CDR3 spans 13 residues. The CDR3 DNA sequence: TGTGCCAGCAGACCCAGGACAGGGAATGAGCAGTTCTTC. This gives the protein CASRPRTGNEQFF.

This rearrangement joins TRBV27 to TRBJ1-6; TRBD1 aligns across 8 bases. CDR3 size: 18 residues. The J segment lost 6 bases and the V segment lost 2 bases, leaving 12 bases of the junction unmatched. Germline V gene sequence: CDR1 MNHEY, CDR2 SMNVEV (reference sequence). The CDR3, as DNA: TGTGCCAGCAGTTTAGCTGGACAGGGAAGGGGAGGTAATTCACCCCTCCACTTT. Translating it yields CASSLAGQGRGGNSPLHF.

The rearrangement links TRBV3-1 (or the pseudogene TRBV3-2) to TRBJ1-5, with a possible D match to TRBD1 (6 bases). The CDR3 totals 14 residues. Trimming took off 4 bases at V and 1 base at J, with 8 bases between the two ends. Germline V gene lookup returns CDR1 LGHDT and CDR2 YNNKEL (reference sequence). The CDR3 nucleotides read TGTGCCAGCAGCCGAGGACAGAGCAATCAGCCCCAGCATTTT. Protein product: CASSRGQSNQPQHF.

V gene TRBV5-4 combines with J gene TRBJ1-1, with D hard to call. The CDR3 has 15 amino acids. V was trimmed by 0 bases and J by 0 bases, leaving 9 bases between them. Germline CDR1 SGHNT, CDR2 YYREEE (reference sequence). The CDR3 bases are TGTGCCAGCAGCTTGGCCGGACTCATGAACACTGAAGCTTTCTTT. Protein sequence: CASSLAGLMNTEAFF.

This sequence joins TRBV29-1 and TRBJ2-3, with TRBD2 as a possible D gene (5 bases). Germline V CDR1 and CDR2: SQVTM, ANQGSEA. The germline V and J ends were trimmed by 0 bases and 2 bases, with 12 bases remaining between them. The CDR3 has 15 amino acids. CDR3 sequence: CSVEDHKRSTDTQYF. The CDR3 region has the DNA TGCAGCGTTGAAGATCATAAGCGGTCCACAGATACGCAGTATTTT.

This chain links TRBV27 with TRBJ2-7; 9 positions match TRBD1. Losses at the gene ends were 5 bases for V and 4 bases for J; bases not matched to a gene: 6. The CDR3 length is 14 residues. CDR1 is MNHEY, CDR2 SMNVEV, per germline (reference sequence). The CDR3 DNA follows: TGTGCCAGCAGTCCCGGGACAGGGAATTACGAGCAGTACTTC. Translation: CASSPGTGNYEQYF.

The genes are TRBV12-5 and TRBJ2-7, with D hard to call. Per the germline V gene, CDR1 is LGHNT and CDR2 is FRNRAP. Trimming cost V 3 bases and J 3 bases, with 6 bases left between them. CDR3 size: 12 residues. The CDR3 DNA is TGTGCTAGTGGTTTTATAAACTACGAGCAGTACTTC. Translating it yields CASGFINYEQYF.

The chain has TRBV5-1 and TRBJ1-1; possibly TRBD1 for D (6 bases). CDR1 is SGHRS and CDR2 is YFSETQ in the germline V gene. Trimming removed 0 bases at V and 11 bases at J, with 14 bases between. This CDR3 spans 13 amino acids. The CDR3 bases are TGCGCCAGCAGCTTGGCGACAGGAAGTGGGGCTTTCTTT. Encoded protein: CASSLATGSGAFF.

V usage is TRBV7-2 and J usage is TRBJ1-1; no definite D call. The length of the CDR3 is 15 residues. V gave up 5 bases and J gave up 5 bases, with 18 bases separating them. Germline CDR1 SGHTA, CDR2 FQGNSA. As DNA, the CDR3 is TGTGCCAGCAGCCAACGACCGATAGGAGGGACTGAAGCTTTCTTT. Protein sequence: CASSQRPIGGTEAFF. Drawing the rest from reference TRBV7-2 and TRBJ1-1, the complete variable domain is GAGVSQSPSNKVTEKGKDVELRCDPISGHTALYWYRQSLGQGLEFLIYFQGNSAPDKSGLPSDRFSAERTGGSVSTLTIQRTQQEDSAVYLCASSQRPIGGTEAFFGQGTRLTVV.

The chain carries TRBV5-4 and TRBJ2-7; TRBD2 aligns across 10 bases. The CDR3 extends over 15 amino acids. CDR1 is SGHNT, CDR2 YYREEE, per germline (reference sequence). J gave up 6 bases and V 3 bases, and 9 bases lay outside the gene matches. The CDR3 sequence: CASSSQRGGVPEQYF. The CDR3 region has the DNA TGTGCCAGCAGCTCCCAGCGGGGGGGAGTCCCCGAGCAGTACTTC. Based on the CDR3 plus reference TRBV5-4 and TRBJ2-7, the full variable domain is ETGVTQSPTHLIKTRGQQVTLRCSSQSGHNTVSWYQQALGQGPQFIFQYYREEENGRGNFPPRFSGLQFPNYSSELNVNALELDDSALYLCASSSQRGGVPEQYFGPGTRLTVT.

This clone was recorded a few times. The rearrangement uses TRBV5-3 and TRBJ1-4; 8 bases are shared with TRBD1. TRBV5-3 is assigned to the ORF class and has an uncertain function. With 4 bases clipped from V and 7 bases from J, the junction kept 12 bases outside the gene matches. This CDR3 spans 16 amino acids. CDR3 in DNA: TGTGCCAGAAGCCCCTACCAAGGACAGGGAGGTGAAAAACTGTTTTTT. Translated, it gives CARSPYQGQGGEKLFF.

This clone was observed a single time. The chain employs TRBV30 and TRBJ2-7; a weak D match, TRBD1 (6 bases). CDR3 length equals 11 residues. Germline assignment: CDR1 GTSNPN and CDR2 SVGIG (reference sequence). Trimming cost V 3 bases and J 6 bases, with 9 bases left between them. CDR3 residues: CAWSRGAEQYF. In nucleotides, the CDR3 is TGTGCCTGGAGCAGGGGAGCCGAGCAGTACTTC.

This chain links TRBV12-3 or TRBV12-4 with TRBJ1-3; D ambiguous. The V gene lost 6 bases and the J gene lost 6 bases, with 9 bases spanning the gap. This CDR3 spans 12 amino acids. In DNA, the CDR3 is TGTGCCAGCAGCGCCGGTCCAAACACCATATATTTT. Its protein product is CASSAGPNTIYF.

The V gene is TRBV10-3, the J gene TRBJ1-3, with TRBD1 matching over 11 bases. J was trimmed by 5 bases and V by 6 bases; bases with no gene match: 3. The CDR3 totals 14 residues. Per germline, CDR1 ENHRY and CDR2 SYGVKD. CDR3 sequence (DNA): TGTGCCATCAGCCGGACAGGGGGCAGAAACACCATATATTTT. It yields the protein CAISRTGGRNTIYF.